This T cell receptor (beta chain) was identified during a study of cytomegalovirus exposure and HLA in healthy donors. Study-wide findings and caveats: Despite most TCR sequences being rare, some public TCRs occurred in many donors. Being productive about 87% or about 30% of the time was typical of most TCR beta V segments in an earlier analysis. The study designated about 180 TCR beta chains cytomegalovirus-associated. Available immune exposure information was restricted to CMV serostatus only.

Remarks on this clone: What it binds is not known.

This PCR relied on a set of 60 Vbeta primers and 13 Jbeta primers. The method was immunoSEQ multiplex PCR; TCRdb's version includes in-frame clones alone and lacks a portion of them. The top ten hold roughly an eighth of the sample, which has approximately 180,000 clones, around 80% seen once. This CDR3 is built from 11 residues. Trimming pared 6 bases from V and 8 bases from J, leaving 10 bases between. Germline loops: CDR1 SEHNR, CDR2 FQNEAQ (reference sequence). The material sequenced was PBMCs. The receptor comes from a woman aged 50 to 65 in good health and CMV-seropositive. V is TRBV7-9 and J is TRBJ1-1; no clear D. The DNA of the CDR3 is TGTGCCAGCAGTTCTCTCCCGGAAGCTTTCTTT. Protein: CASSSLPEAFF.